The table lists the clone carrying this TCR beta chain with a few counts. The antigen remains unidentified. Germline V CDR1 and CDR2: KGHSH, LQKENI. The CDR3 is made up of 15 amino acids. After removal of 3 bases from V and 7 bases from J, the junction contained 12 bases not matched to a gene. The PCR made use of 60 Vbeta and 13 Jbeta primers. Here immunoSEQ multiplex PCR was the method, and the copy in TCRdb shows in-frame clones only, minus some. Among tens of thousands of clones, 68% were seen once, and the ten largest hold just over 2%. The data derive from a study of cytomegalovirus exposure and HLA in healthy donors. Study details: For the roughly 400 genotyped donors, approximately 82% fell within the Caucasian-associated ancestry cluster.

General observations from the study: Reports credit the classifier with highly specific, highly sensitive diagnosis of cytomegalovirus status. The presence/absence work took it that sequencing depth was about the same across donors. There were a few CMV-associated chains whose specificity for CMV antigens was confirmed in vitro.

Sequencing was carried out using PBMCs. This chain links TRBV18 with TRBJ2-7; 7 nucleotides match TRBD2. The clonotype originates from a woman aged 30 to 39 in good health and CMV-seronegative. The CDR3 sequence: CASSPGGGLQGEQYF. For the CDR3, the DNA is TGTGCCAGCTCACCCGGCGGGGGTCTCCAAGGGGAGCAGTACTTC. Complete variable domain (other parts from reference TRBV18 and TRBJ2-7): NAGVMQNPRHLVRRRGQEARLRCSPMKGHSHVYWYRQLPEEGLKFMVYLQKENIIDESGMPKERFSAEFPKEGPSILRIQQVVRGDSAAYFCASSPGGGLQGEQYFGPGTRLTVT.